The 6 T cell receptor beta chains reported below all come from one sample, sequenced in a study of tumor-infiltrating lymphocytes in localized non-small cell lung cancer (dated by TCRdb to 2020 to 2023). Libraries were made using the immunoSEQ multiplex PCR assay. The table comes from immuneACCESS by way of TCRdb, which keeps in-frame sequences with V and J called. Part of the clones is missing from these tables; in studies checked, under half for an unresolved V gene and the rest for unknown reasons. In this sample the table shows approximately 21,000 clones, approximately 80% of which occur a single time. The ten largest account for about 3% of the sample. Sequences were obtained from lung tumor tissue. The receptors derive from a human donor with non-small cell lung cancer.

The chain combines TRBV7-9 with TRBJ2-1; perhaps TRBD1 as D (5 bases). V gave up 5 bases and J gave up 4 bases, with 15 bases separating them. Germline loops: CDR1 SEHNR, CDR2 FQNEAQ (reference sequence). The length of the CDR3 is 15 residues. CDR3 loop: CASSPIGAPYNEQFF. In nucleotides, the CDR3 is TGTGCCAGCAGCCCCATAGGGGCCCCTTACAATGAGCAGTTCTTC.

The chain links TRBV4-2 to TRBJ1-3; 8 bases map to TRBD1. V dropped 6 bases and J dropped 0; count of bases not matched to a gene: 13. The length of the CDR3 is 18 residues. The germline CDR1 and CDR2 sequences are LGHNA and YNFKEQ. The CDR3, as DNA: TGTGCCAGCAGGCCTAACCCGGGACAGGATCACTCTGGAAACACCATATATTTT. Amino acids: CASRPNPGQDHSGNTIYF.

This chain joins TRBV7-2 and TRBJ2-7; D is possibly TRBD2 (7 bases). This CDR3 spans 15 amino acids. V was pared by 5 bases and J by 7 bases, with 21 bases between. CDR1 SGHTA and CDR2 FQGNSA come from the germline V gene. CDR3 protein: CASSPGGTGRGEQYF. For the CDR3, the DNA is TGTGCCAGCAGCCCCGGAGGTACAGGGAGGGGAGAGCAGTACTTC.

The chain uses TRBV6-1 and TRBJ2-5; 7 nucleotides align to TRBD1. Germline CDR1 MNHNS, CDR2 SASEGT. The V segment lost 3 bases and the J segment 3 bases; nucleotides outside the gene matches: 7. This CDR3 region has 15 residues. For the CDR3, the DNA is TGTGCCAGCAGTGATTATAGAGGGGGCGAAGAGACCCAGTACTTC. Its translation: CASSDYRGGEETQYF.

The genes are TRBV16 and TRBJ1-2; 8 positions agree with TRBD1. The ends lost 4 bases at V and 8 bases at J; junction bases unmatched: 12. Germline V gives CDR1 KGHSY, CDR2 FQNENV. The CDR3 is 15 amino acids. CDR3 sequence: CASSPQTGVSQGYTF. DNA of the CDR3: TGTGCCAGCAGCCCTCAGACAGGGGTATCACAAGGCTACACCTTC.

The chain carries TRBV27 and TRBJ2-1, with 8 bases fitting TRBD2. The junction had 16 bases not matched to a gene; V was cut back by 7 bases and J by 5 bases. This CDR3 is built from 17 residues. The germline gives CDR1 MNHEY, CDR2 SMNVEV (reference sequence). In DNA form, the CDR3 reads TGTGCCAGCAACAAGCCACCGGCCGGGACTAGACACAATGAGCAGTTCTTC. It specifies CASNKPPAGTRHNEQFF.